The clone carrying this TCR beta chain occurred once. Its antigen remains unknown. The data are from a study of monozygotic twins with cystic fibrosis. This table comes from immunoSEQ multiplex PCR, and its TCRdb copy is limited to in-frame clones, with some not included. The sample lists some 17,000 clones, approximately 96% occurring once. General study points: Median Simpson clonality of 0.0095 suggested naive T cells predominated. J usage was most co-twin-similar in 8 of 16 pairs, V in 13. Unrelated CF individuals shared fewer identical clonotypes than monozygotic CF twins.

Germline V gene lookup returns CDR1 SGHAT and CDR2 FQNNGV. CDR3 length: 14 residues. The V and J ends lost 1 base and 1 base respectively, with 5 bases between them. The sequencing sample was made of blood. This clonotype was obtained from a girl aged 2 to 9 with cystic fibrosis. The chain combines TRBV11-2 with TRBJ1-5; the D is unclear. CDR3 in amino acids: CASSLVGSNQPQHF. CDR3 bases: TGTGCCAGCAGCTTAGTGGGGAGCAATCAGCCCCAGCATTTT. Full variable domain (rest looked up from reference TRBV11-2 and TRBJ1-5): EAGVAQSPRYKIIEKRQSVAFWCNPISGHATLYWYQQILGQGPKLLIQFQNNGVVDDSQLPKDRFSAERLKGVDSTLKIQPAKLEDSAVYLCASSLVGSNQPQHFGDGTRLSIL.